This T cell receptor beta chain originates from a study of CD8 T cells in Susac syndrome. Regarding this clonotype: The junction departs from germline at one end; a sequencing error may be responsible.

Germline V gives CDR1 GTSNPN, CDR2 SVGIG (reference sequence). The CDR3 is 15 residues long. A quantity of about 0.5 to 1 ug RNA underwent reverse transcription using random hexamers. The authors amplified TCR beta CDR3 across 54 Vbeta and 13 Jbeta using immunoSEQ multiplex PCR. TCRdb processed the immunoSEQ multiplex PCR reads anew with MiXCR; each CDR3 protein has one entry. This sample has some 300,000 distinct CDR3 sequences, with approximately 85% found just once. Peripheral blood CD8+ and CD4+ T cells were profiled by TCR beta sequencing. In contrast to the negatively isolated CD8+ and CD4+ T cells, TEMRA cells were FACS-enriched.

The origin of this receptor is a human donor with multiple sclerosis. Input material: CD8+ T cells from PBMCs. V gene TRBV30 combines with J gene TRBJ1-5; TRBD1 matches at 8 bases. The CDR3 sequence is CAWSVPGQGNQPQHF. The CDR3 nucleotides read TGTGCCTGGAGTGTACCCGGACAGGGCAACCAGCCCCAGCATTTT.